The 32 T cell receptor beta chains below all came from one sample that was sequenced in a study of T cell repertoires in cytomegalovirus infection. TCRdb passed the reads through MiXCR, listing each CDR3 protein once. The sample comprises nearly 650,000 distinct CDR3 sequences, roughly 24% of which are singletons, and 7.5% to 9% rests with the top ten. The sequencing input was CD8+ T cells from PBMCs. Receptors were obtained from a human donor in good health (CMV status not recorded). Some clones in this sample may be carry-over from other donors' samples.

The V and J genes are TRBV19 and TRBJ1-6; D gene ambiguous. The V end was cut by 7 bases, the J end by 2 bases, with 15 bases between. CDR1 LNHDA and CDR2 SQIVND come from the germline V gene (reference sequence). The CDR3 runs 16 residues. Here the CDR3 reads CASTPRGGAYNSPLHF. In DNA form, the CDR3 reads TGTGCCAGTACCCCGCGGGGAGGCGCCTATAATTCACCCCTCCACTTT.

As regards this clonotype: One base away lies a much larger clone, so this may be a sequencing read error. The gene calls are TRBV7-8 and TRBJ2-1; TRBD1 might be the D (5 bases). Trimming stripped 5 bases from V and 8 bases from J, with 10 bases between. This CDR3 is 12 amino acids long. Germline CDR1 SGHVS, CDR2 FQNEAQ. In nucleotides, the CDR3 is TGTGCCAGCAGCCCTATCAGGGATGAGCAGTTCTTC. Translation: CASSPIRDEQFF.

This clonotype was picked up a small number of times. The gene calls are TRBV14 and TRBJ2-7; tentatively, D is TRBD2 (5 bases). V dropped 1 base and J dropped 3 bases, with 13 bases sitting between them. The CDR3 sequence is 15 residues long. Looked up from germline, CDR1 is SGHDN and CDR2 is FVKESK. CDR3 bases: TGTGCCAGCAGCCAAGTAGGACTTCCCGGCTACGAGCAGTACTTC. Protein: CASSQVGLPGYEQYF.

This clonotype appeared a few times. The chain combines TRBV13 with TRBJ1-1, with 8 bases aligning to TRBD1. J gave up 1 base and V 5 bases, and 3 bases lay outside the gene matches. The germline gives CDR1 PRHDT, CDR2 FYEKMQ (reference sequence). This CDR3 is built from 14 residues. The chain's CDR3 is CASSTGQANTEAFF. The CDR3 nucleotides are TGTGCCAGCAGCACGGGACAGGCGAACACTGAAGCTTTCTTT.

V usage is TRBV27 and J usage is TRBJ2-2, with D possibly being TRBD1 (5 bases). The V end lost 2 bases, the J end lost 4 bases, and 8 bases lay between the germline ends. Germline CDR1 MNHEY, CDR2 SMNVEV (reference sequence). The CDR3 contains 14 residues. The CDR3 coding sequence is TGTGCCAGCAGTTTAAGCAGGGCCACCGGGGAGCTGTTTTTT. Translated: CASSLSRATGELFF.

The chain uses TRBV2 and TRBJ2-5; the D gene is possibly TRBD2 (7 bases). This CDR3 has 17 residues. Trimming removed 6 bases from V and 0 bases from J, with 20 bases in between. Germline CDR1 SNHLY, CDR2 FYNNEI. The CDR3 sequence is CASSLPLGGLNQETQYF. The CDR3 region has the DNA TGTGCCAGCAGCTTGCCGTTGGGGGGGCTCAACCAAGAGACCCAGTACTTC.

The table lists this clonotype with many counts. The chain couples TRBV28 to TRBJ2-7, with D hard to call. There are 17 residues in the CDR3. V dropped 1 base and J dropped 0 bases, with 16 bases sitting between them. CDR1 and CDR2 (germline): MDHEN, SYDVKM. The CDR3 protein is CASSLSTRLLRSYEQYV. CDR3 nucleotides: TGTGCCAGCAGTTTATCCACACGGCTTCTCCGCTCCTACGAGCAGTACGTC.

The V and J genes are TRBV20-1 and TRBJ1-1; the D is unclear. The germline V gene has CDR1 DFQATT and CDR2 SNEGSKA (reference sequence). V was cut by 3 bases and J by 3 bases, with 14 bases left in between. The CDR3 sequence is 14 residues long. The DNA of the CDR3 is TGCAGTGCTAGCTTCCGTTGGCCTGACACTGAAGCTTTCTTT. Residues: CSASFRWPDTEAFF.

This clonotype was counted between two and nine times. The V and J genes are TRBV4-1 and TRBJ2-5; 10 nucleotides match TRBD2. This CDR3 has 19 residues. Germline V gene lookup returns CDR1 MGHRA and CDR2 YSYEKL. The J segment lost 5 bases and the V segment lost 1 base, leaving 16 bases of the junction unmatched. This CDR3 is CASSQGASGGPGPKETQYF. As DNA, the CDR3 is TGCGCCAGCAGCCAAGGCGCTAGCGGGGGCCCCGGCCCCAAGGAGACCCAGTACTTC.

In this sample, this clonotype turned up a few times. The chain recombines TRBV7-9 with TRBJ1-1; D remains unclear. The CDR3 runs 13 residues. V shed 1 base and J shed 6 bases, with 9 bases lying between them. CDR1 and CDR2 from the germline V gene are SEHNR and FQNEAQ (reference sequence). The DNA for the CDR3 is TGTGCCAGCAGCTTAGTTTTGGGTTCTGAAGCTTTCTTT. It yields the protein CASSLVLGSEAFF.

Concerning this clonotype: A much larger clonotype is one base distant, so this may be a read error. V usage is TRBV7-2 and J usage is TRBJ2-1; tentative D call: TRBD2 (6 bases). Germline CDR1 and CDR2: SGHTA and FQGNSA. This CDR3 is 13 amino acids long. CDR3 nucleotide sequence: TGTTCCAGCAGCTTAGCGGCAAGTAATGAGCAGTTCTTC. Translating gives CSSSLAASNEQFF. Filled out from reference TRBV7-2 and TRBJ2-1, the complete variable domain reads GAGVSQSPSNKVTEKGKDVELRCDPISGHTALYWYRQSLGQGLEFLIYFQGNSAPDKSGLPSDRFSAERTGGSVSTLTIQRTQQEDSAVYLCSSSLAASNEQFFGPGTRLTVL.

This clonotype was seen a few times. The chain carries TRBV15 and TRBJ2-1; 7 bases agree with TRBD2. The CDR3 is made up of 14 amino acids. The germline V gene has CDR1 LNHNV and CDR2 YYDKDF (reference sequence). J lost 3 bases, V lost 3 bases, and 2 bases had no gene match. CDR3 sequence (DNA): TGTGCCACCAGCAGGGGGAGGGTCTACAATGAGCAGTTCTTC. Translating it yields CATSRGRVYNEQFF.

This clonotype occurred a few times. The V call is TRBV27, the J call TRBJ1-5; tentatively, D is TRBD1 (5 bases). The germline V gene has CDR1 MNHEY and CDR2 SMNVEV (reference sequence). Trimming took 6 bases from V and 0 from J, leaving 9 bases between them. The CDR3 length is 14 residues. This CDR3 reads CASRRDGSNQPQHF. In DNA, the CDR3 is TGTGCCAGCAGGAGGGACGGTAGCAATCAGCCCCAGCATTTT.

In its sample, this clonotype was seen a few times. The chain carries TRBV20-1 and TRBJ2-7; perhaps TRBD2 as D (5 bases). V was pared by 1 base and J by 6 bases, with 22 bases between. CDR3 length: 16 residues. Per germline, CDR1 DFQATT and CDR2 SNEGSKA (reference sequence). CDR3 nucleotide sequence: TGCAGTGCTAGAGGGGCTAGCCCTTCCTTAGTACTCGAGCAGTACTTC. Translating gives CSARGASPSLVLEQYF.

The gene calls are TRBV7-3 and TRBJ2-7, with D unclear. Trimming took off 1 base at V and 3 bases at J, with 7 bases between the two ends. Germline CDR1 is SGHTA and CDR2 is FQGTGA. The CDR3 is 13 residues long. CDR3 amino acids: CASSLIVGYEQYV. The DNA of the CDR3 is TGTGCCAGCAGCTTAATAGTCGGCTACGAGCAGTACGTC.

This clonotype was seen repeatedly, ten times or more. This sequence joins TRBV6-6 and TRBJ1-1; TRBD1 matches 7 bases. The V and J ends lost 2 bases and 3 bases, in that order; junction bases with no gene match: 12. The CDR3 runs 17 residues. In germline, CDR1 is MNHNY, CDR2 SVGAGI (reference sequence). CDR3: CASSYEGGPLGDTEAFF. CDR3 coding DNA: TGTGCCAGCAGTTACGAAGGGGGCCCGCTGGGGGACACTGAAGCTTTCTTT.

This clonotype was picked up a small number of times. The chain is built from TRBV25-1 and TRBJ2-1, with TRBD1 matching 12 bases. Germline values: CDR1 MGHDK, CDR2 SYGVNS. The CDR3 extends over 14 amino acids. After removal of 3 bases from V and 8 bases from J, the junction contained 2 bases not matched to a gene. CDR3 DNA: TGTGCCAGCAGTGAGGGGACAGGGGGCGATGAGCAGTTCTTC. It yields the protein CASSEGTGGDEQFF.

This clonotype came up once. This may arise from a read error, as a much more abundant clone is one base away. CDR3 nucleotide sequence: TGTGTCAGCAGCTTACTGGACCGCCCCGGGGAGCTGTTTTTT. It yields the protein CVSSLLDRPGELFF. The gene calls are TRBV7-2 and TRBJ2-2; D is undetermined. CDR3 length: 14 residues. From germline, CDR1 is SGHTA and CDR2 FQGNSA.

This clonotype was observed a handful of times. The chain is built from TRBV6-6 and TRBJ1-1, with D perhaps matching TRBD1 (6 bases). The CDR3 spans 14 residues. Germline V gene data show CDR1 as MNHNY and CDR2 as SVGAGI (reference sequence). Trimming stripped 5 bases from V and 1 base from J, with 11 bases between. CDR3 in DNA: TGTGCCAGCAGTCAAAGGGGGGGGAACACTGAAGCTTTCTTT. Its protein is CASSQRGGNTEAFF.

This clonotype occurred many times. This rearrangement joins TRBV7-6 to TRBJ1-4, with 8 nucleotides matching TRBD1. The CDR3 consists of 16 residues. Per germline, CDR1 SGHVS and CDR2 FNYEAQ. V lost 1 base to trimming and J lost 5 bases; unmatched junction nucleotides: 6. The CDR3 protein is CASSLVWDRTNEKLFF. Here the CDR3 DNA reads TGTGCCAGCAGCTTAGTATGGGACAGGACGAATGAAAAACTGTTTTTT.

This clonotype was recorded many times. The CDR3 loop is CASSYLQGSDEQFF. CDR3 DNA sequence: TGTGCCAGCAGCTACTTACAGGGGTCGGATGAGCAGTTCTTC. The genes are TRBV7-6 and TRBJ2-1; TRBD1 aligns across 7 bases. CDR3 size: 14 residues. From germline, CDR1 is SGHVS and CDR2 FNYEAQ. The ends lost 4 bases at V and 8 bases at J; junction bases unmatched: 8. Full variable domain (rest looked up from reference TRBV7-6 and TRBJ2-1): GAGVSQSPRYKVTKRGQDVALRCDPISGHVSLYWYRQALGQGPEFLTYFNYEAQQDKSGLPNDRFSAERPEGSISTLTIQRTEQRDSAMYRCASSYLQGSDEQFFGPGTRLTVL.

This clonotype showed up just a few times. The V call is TRBV28, the J call TRBJ2-7; possibly TRBD1 for D (6 bases). Germline lookup yields CDR1 MDHEN and CDR2 SYDVKM. This CDR3 is 17 amino acids long. The germline V and J ends were trimmed by 5 bases and 0 bases, with 20 bases remaining between them. CDR3 nucleotides: TGTGCCAGCAGTCCATCCTTAGGGGGTTCCAGCTCCTACGAGCAGTACGTC. This sequence encodes CASSPSLGGSSSYEQYV.

The J gene is TRBJ2-3, the V gene TRBV15, with TRBD2 matching 8 bases. This CDR3 has 16 amino acids. Germline V gives CDR1 LNHNV, CDR2 YYDKDF (reference sequence). The V gene end was trimmed by 5 bases and the J gene end by 6 bases; junction bases not matched to a gene: 13. CDR3 nucleotide sequence: TGTGCCACCAGCGCCGGGGGACTAGTTCTGGCGGATACGCAGTATTTT. The encoded protein is CATSAGGLVLADTQYF.

The chain joins TRBV10-3 to TRBJ2-1; no clear D. The CDR3 sequence is 12 residues long. Trimming removed 0 bases at V and 8 bases at J, with 5 bases between. Germline loops: CDR1 ENHRY, CDR2 SYGVKD. Here the CDR3 reads CAISESTDEQFF. The DNA for the CDR3 is TGTGCCATCAGTGAGTCGACCGATGAGCAGTTCTTC.

The rearrangement joins TRBV6-5 to TRBJ2-1, with D possibly TRBD2 on 5 matching bases. V was trimmed by 8 bases and J by 8 bases, leaving 13 bases between them. There are 12 residues in the CDR3. Germline V gene lookup returns CDR1 MNHEY and CDR2 SVGAGI. This CDR3 is CASGPGMDEQFF. The CDR3 bases are TGTGCCAGCGGCCCGGGAATGGATGAGCAGTTCTTC.

V usage is TRBV6-1 and J usage is TRBJ2-1; 13 bases are shared with TRBD2. Germline lookup yields CDR1 MNHNS and CDR2 SASEGT. V shed 3 bases, J shed 10 bases, and the junction held 9 bases outside the gene matches. CDR3 length: 16 residues. CDR3 residues: CASSDAGLAGVTEQFF. The CDR3 DNA is TGTGCCAGCAGTGACGCAGGACTAGCGGGGGTTACGGAGCAGTTCTTC.

The genes are TRBV12-3 or TRBV12-4 and TRBJ1-4; the match to TRBD1 covers 7 bases. The CDR3 spans 15 residues. Losses at the gene ends were 6 bases for V and 2 bases for J; bases not matched to a gene: 6. The CDR3 DNA follows: TGTGCCAGCAGCCAAACAGGGGACACTAATGAAAAACTGTTTTTT. Translated: CASSQTGDTNEKLFF.

The J gene is TRBJ2-5, the V gene TRBV6-6; 10 bases are a match to TRBD1. V shed 6 bases, J shed 5 bases, and the junction held 12 bases outside the gene matches. In germline, CDR1 is MNHNY, CDR2 SVGAGI (reference sequence). The CDR3 consists of 16 residues. This chain's CDR3 is CASSPRDRGPLETQYF. CDR3 bases: TGTGCCAGCAGCCCACGGGACAGGGGTCCCCTTGAGACCCAGTACTTC.

For this clonotype: Compared with germline, one end of the junction differs, possibly owing to a read error. This rearrangement joins TRBV20-1 to TRBJ1-2; D is ambiguous. The length of the CDR3 is 16 residues. CDR1 is DFQATT, CDR2 SNEGSKA, per germline (reference sequence). CDR3 loop: CSARDWASPVNYDYTF. In DNA, the CDR3 is TGCAGTGCTAGAGATTGGGCCAGTCCAGTAAACTATGACTACACCTTC.

The chain is built from TRBV11-2 and TRBJ2-3, with D hard to call. The CDR3 loop spans 20 amino acids. Trimming took 1 base from V and 4 from J, leaving 27 bases between them. Looked up from germline, CDR1 is SGHAT and CDR2 is FQNNGV. CDR3 region: CASSLVVKIVQAAGADTQYF. The CDR3 bases are TGTGCCAGCAGCTTAGTTGTTAAAATAGTTCAGGCGGCCGGCGCAGATACGCAGTATTTT.

Notes on this clonotype: Germline and junction disagree at one end, which may indicate a read error. The V and J genes are TRBV4-1 and TRBJ2-6; D is perhaps TRBD1 (6 bases). Germline V lookup: CDR1 MGHRA, CDR2 YSYEKL. The CDR3 is 18 residues long. The CDR3 region has the DNA TGCGCCAGCAGCCAAGTCGGACAGTTGCTCTCTGGGGCCAACGTCGTGACTTTC. Protein: CASSQVGQLLSGANVVTF.

This clonotype was picked up a small number of times. The chain links TRBV14 to TRBJ2-1; D gene uncertain. The CDR3 extends over 15 amino acids. Germline V gives CDR1 SGHDN, CDR2 FVKESK. Between the trimmed V and J ends, which lost 0 bases and 8 bases, there was a span of 14 bases. The CDR3 DNA sequence: TGTGCCAGCAGCCAAGATCCTGGCTACCCGCATGAGCAGTTCTTC. Translated, it gives CASSQDPGYPHEQFF.